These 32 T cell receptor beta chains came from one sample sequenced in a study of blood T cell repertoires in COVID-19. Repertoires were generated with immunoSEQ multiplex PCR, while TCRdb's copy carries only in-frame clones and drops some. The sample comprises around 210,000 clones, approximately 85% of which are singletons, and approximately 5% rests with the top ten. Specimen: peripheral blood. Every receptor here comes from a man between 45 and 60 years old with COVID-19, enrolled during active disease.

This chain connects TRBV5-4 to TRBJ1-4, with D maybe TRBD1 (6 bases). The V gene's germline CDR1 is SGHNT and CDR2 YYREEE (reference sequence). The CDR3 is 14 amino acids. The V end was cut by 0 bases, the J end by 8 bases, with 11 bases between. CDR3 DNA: TGTGCCAGCAGCTTGGGCAGGGGAGGGGAAAAACTGTTTTTT. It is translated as CASSLGRGGEKLFF.

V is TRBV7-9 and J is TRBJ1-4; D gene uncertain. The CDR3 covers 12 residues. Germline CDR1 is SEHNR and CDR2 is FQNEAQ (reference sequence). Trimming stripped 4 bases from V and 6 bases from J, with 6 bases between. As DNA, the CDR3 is TGTGCCAGCAGCTCGACTTATGAAAAACTGTTTTTT. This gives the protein CASSSTYEKLFF.

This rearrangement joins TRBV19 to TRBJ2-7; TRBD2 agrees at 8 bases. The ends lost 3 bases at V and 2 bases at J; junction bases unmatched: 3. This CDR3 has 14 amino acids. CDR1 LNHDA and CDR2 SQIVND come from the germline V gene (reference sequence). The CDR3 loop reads CASSMGSGAYEQYF. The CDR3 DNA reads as TGTGCCAGTAGTATGGGTAGCGGGGCCTACGAGCAGTACTTC. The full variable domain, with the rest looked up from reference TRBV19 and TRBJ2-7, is DGGITQSPKYLFRKEGQNVTLSCEQNLNHDAMYWYRQDPGQGLRLIYYSQIVNDFQKGDIAEGYSVSREKKESFPLTVTSAQKNPTAFYLCASSMGSGAYEQYFGPGTRLTVT.

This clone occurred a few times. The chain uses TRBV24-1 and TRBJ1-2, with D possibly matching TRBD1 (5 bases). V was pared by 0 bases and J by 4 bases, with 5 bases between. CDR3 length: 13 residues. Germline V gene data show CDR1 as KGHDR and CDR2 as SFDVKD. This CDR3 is CATSDLDSYGYTF. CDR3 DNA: TGTGCCACCAGTGATTTGGACAGCTATGGCTACACCTTC.

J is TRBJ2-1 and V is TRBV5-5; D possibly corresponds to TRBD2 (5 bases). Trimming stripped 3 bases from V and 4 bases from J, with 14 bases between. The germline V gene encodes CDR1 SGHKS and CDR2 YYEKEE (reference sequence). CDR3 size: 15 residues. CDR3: CASSSPERLYNEQFF. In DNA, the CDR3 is TGTGCCAGCAGCTCCCCTGAGCGGTTGTACAATGAGCAGTTCTTC.

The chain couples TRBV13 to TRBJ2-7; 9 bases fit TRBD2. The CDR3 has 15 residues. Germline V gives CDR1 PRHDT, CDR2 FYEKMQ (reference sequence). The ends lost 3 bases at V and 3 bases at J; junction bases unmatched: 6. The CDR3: CASSFPLAGRYEQYF. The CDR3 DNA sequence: TGTGCCAGCAGCTTCCCTCTAGCGGGGCGCTACGAGCAGTACTTC.

The CDR3 loop is CASSQVRLEKLFF. CDR3 in DNA: TGCGCCAGCAGCCAAGTAAGACTTGAAAAACTGTTTTTT. The genes are TRBV4-1 and TRBJ1-4; D is ambiguous. The ends were cut back, 1 base at V and 7 bases at J, with 7 bases in the middle. Germline loops: CDR1 MGHRA, CDR2 YSYEKL. The CDR3 covers 13 residues.

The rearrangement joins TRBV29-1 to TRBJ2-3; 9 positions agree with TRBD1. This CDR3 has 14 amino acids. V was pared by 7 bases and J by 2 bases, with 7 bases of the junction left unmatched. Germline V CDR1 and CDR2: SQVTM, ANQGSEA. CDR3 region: CSGGGQGLTDTQYF. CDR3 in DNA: TGCAGCGGTGGGGGACAGGGCCTCACAGATACGCAGTATTTT.

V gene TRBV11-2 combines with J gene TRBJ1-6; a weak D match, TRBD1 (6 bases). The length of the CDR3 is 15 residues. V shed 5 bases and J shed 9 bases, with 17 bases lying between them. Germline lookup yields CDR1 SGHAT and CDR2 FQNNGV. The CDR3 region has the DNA TGTGCCAGCAGCCAGGGGAGGGGGGGCGGTTCACCCCTCCACTTT. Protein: CASSQGRGGGSPLHF.

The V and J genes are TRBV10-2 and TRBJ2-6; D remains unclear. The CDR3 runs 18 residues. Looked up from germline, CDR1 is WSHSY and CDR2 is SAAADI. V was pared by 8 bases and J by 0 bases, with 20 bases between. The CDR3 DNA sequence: TGCGCCAGCTCTCCTTTTAGACGGGTGAGCTCTGGGGCCAACGTCCTGACTTTC. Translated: CASSPFRRVSSGANVLTF.

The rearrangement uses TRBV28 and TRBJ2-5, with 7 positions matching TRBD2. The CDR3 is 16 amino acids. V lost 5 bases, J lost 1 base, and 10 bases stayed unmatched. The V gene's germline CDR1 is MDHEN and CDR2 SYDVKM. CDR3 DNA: TGTGCCAGCAGTCCACTTGCGGGGAGGGTCCAAGAGACCCAGTACTTC. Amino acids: CASSPLAGRVQETQYF.

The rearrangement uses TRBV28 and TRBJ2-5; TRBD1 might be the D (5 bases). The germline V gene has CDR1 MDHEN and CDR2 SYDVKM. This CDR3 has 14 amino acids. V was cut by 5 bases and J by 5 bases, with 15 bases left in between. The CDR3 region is CASSPPDSWETQYF. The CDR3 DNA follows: TGTGCCAGCAGTCCTCCCGACAGTTGGGAGACCCAGTACTTC. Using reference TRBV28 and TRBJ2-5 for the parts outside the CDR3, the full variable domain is DVKVTQSSRYLVKRTGEKVFLECVQDMDHENMFWYRQDPGLGLRLIYFSYDVKMKEKGDIPEGYSVSREKKERFSLILESASTNQTSMYLCASSPPDSWETQYFGPGTRLLVL.

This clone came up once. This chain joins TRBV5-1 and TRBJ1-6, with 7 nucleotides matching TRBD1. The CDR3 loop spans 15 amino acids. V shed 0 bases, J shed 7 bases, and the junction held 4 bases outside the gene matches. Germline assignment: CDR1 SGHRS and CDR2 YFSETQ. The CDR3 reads CASSLEVRGNSPLHF. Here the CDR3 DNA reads TGCGCCAGCAGCTTGGAGGTCAGGGGGAATTCACCCCTCCACTTT.

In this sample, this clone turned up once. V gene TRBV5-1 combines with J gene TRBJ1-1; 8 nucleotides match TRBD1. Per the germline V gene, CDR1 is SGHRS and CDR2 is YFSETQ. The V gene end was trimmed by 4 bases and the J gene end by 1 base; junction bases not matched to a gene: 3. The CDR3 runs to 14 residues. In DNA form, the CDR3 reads TGCGCCAGCAGCCAGGGACAGGCGAACACTGAAGCTTTCTTT. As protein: CASSQGQANTEAFF. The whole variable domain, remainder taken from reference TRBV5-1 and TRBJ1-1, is KAGVTQTPRYLIKTRGQQVTLSCSPISGHRSVSWYQQTPGQGLQFLFEYFSETQRNKGNFPGRFSGRQFSNSRSEMNVSTLELGDSALYLCASSQGQANTEAFFGQGTRLTVV.

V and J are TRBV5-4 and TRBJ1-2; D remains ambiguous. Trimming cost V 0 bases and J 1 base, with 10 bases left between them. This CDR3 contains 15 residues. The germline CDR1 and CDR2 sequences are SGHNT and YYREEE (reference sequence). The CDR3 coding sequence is TGTGCCAGCAGCTTGGTTGTCGGTGTTAACTATGGCTACACCTTC. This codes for CASSLVVGVNYGYTF.

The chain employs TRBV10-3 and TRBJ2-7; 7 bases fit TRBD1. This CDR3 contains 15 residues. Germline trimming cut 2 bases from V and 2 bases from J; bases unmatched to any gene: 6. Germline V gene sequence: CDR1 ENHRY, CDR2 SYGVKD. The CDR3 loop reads CAISELPTGTYEQYF. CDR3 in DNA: TGTGCCATCAGTGAGCTCCCGACAGGGACCTACGAGCAGTACTTC.

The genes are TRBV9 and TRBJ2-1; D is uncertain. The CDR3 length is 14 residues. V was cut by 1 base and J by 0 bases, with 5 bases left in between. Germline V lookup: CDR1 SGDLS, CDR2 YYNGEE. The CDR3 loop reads CASSVTSSYNEQFF. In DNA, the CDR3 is TGTGCCAGCAGCGTAACAAGCTCCTACAATGAGCAGTTCTTC.

CDR3 loop: CASSMGGPYEQYF. For the CDR3, the DNA is TGTGCCAGTAGTATGGGGGGGCCCTACGAGCAGTACTTC. The chain joins TRBV19 to TRBJ2-7, with D possibly TRBD2 on 7 matching bases. The germline gives CDR1 LNHDA, CDR2 SQIVND (reference sequence). CDR3 length equals 13 residues. V lost 3 bases and J lost 2, with 8 bases in between.

The CDR3 DNA sequence: TGTGCCAGCGCGGAGGCAGGTAGGAACACTGAAGCTTTCTTT. This sequence encodes CASAEAGRNTEAFF. The chain links TRBV7-9 to TRBJ1-1; D is ambiguous. Germline V gene lookup returns CDR1 SEHNR and CDR2 FQNEAQ (reference sequence). V dropped 8 bases and J dropped 1 base, with 14 bases sitting between them. The CDR3 loop spans 14 amino acids.

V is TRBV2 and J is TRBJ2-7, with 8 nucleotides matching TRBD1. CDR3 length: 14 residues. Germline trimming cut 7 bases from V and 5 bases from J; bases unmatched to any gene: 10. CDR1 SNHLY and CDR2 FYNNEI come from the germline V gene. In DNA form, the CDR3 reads TGTGCCAGCACTTTAGACAGGGGTGCGGACGAGCAGTACTTC. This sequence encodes CASTLDRGADEQYF.

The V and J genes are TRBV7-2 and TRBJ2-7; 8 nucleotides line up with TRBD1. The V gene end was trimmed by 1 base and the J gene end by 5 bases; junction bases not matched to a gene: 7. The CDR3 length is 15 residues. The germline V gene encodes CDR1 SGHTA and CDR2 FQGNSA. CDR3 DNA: TGTGCCAGCAGCTTAGTAGGGCAGGGGGCCAACGAGCAGTACTTC. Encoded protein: CASSLVGQGANEQYF.

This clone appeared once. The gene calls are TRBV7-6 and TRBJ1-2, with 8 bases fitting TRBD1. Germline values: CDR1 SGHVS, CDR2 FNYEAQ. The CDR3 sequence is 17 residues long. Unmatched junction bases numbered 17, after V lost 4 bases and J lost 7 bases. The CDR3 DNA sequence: TGTGCCAGCAGCTCTGGACAGGGAGGGTTCGGGGTATCTGGCTACACCTTC. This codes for CASSSGQGGFGVSGYTF.

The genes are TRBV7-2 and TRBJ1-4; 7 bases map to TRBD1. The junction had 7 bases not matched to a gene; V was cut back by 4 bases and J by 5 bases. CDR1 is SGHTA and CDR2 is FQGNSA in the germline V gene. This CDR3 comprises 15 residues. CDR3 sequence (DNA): TGTGCCAGCAGCTCAACAGGGGCGGTGAATGAAAAACTGTTTTTT. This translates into CASSSTGAVNEKLFF.

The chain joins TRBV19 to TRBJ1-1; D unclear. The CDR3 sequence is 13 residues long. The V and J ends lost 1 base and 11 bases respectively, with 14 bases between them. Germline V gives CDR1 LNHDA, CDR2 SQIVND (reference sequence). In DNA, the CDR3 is TGTGCCAGTAGTATAGGTAGAGGAATGGCTGCTTTCTTT. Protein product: CASSIGRGMAAFF.

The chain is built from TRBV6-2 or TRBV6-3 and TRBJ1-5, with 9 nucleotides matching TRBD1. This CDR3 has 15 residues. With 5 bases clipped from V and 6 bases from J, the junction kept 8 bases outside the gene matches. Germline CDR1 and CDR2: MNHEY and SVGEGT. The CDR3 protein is CASSILGQGSQPQHF. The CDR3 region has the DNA TGTGCCAGCAGTATCCTTGGACAGGGGTCTCAGCCCCAGCATTTT.

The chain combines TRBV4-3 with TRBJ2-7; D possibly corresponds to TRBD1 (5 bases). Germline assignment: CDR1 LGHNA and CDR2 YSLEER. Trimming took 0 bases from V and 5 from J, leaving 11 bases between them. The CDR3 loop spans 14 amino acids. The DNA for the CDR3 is TGCGCCAGCAGCCAAGAAGGGGAACGGGACGAGCAGTACTTC. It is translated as CASSQEGERDEQYF.

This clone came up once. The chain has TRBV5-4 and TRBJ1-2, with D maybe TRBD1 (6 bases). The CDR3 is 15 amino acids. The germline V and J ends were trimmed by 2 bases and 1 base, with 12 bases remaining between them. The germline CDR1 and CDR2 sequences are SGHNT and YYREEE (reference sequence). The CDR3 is CASSFGTSLNYGYTF. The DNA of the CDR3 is TGTGCCAGCAGCTTCGGGACATCGCTTAACTATGGCTACACCTTC.

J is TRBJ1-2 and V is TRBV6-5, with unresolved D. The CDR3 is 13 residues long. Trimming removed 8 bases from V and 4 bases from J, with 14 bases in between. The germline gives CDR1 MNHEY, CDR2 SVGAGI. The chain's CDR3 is CASSSLETYGYTF. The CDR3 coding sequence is TGTGCCAGCTCATCTCTAGAGACCTATGGCTACACCTTC.

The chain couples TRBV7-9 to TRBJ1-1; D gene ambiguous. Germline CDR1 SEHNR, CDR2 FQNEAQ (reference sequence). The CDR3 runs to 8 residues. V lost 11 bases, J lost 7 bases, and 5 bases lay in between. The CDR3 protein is CASGEAFF. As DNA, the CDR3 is TGTGCCTCCGGTGAAGCTTTCTTT.

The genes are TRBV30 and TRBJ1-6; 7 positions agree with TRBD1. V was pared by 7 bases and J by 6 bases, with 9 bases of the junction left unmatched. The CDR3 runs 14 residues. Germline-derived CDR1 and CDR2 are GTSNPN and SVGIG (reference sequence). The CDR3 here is CALETGLGNSPLHF. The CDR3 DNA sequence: TGTGCCTTAGAGACAGGGTTGGGTAATTCACCCCTCCACTTT.

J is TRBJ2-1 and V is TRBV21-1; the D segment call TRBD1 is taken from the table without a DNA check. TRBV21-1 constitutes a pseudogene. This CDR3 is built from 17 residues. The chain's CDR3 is CASSKQSGETGSGEQFF. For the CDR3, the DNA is TGTGCCAGCAGCAAACAAAGCGGAGAGACAGGGTCTGGTGAGCAGTTCTTC.

The CDR3 protein is CASSIEQGRTQPQHF. CDR3 bases: TGTGCCAGTAGTATAGAACAGGGGAGGACTCAGCCCCAGCATTTT. The chain couples TRBV19 to TRBJ1-5; TRBD1 agrees at 7 bases. V lost 0 bases to trimming and J lost 6 bases; unmatched junction nucleotides: 5. From germline, CDR1 is LNHDA and CDR2 SQIVND (reference sequence). This CDR3 is 15 amino acids long.